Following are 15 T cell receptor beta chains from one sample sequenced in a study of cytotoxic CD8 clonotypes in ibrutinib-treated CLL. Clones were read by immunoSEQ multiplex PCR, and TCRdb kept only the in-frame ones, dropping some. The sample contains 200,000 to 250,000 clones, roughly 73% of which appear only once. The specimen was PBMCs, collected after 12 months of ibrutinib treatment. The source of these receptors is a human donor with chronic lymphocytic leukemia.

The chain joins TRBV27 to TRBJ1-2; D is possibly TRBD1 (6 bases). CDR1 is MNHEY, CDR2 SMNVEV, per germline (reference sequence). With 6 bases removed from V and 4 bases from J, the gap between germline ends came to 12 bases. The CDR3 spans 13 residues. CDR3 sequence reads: CASSSDRIYGYTF. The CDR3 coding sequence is TGTGCCAGCAGCTCCGACAGGATCTATGGCTACACCTTC.

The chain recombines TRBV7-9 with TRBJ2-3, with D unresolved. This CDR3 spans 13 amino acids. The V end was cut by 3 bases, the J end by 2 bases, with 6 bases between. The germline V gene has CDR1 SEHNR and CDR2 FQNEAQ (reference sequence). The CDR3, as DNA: TGTGCCAGCAGCTTCCCGATCACAGATACGCAGTATTTT. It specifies CASSFPITDTQYF. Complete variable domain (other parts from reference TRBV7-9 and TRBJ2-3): DTGVSQNPRHKITKRGQNVTFRCDPISEHNRLYWYRQTLGQGPEFLTYFQNEAQLEKSRLLSDRFSAERPKGSFSTLEIQRTEQGDSAMYLCASSFPITDTQYFGPGTRLTVL.

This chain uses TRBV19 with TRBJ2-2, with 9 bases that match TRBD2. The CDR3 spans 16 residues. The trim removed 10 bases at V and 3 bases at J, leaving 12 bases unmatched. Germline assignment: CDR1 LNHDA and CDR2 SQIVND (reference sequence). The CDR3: CATNGAGGPDTGELFF. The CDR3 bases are TGTGCCACTAACGGTGCGGGAGGGCCGGACACCGGGGAGCTGTTTTTT. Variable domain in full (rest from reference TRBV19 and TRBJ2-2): DGGITQSPKYLFRKEGQNVTLSCEQNLNHDAMYWYRQDPGQGLRLIYYSQIVNDFQKGDIAEGYSVSREKKESFPLTVTSAQKNPTAFYLCATNGAGGPDTGELFFGEGSRLTVL.

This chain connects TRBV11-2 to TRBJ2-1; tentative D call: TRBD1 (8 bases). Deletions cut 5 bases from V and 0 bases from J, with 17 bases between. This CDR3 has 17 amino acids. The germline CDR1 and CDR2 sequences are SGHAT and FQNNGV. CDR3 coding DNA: TGTGCCAGCAGCACCAGGGGGCGGGGGTCCTCCTACAATGAGCAGTTCTTC. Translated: CASSTRGRGSSYNEQFF.

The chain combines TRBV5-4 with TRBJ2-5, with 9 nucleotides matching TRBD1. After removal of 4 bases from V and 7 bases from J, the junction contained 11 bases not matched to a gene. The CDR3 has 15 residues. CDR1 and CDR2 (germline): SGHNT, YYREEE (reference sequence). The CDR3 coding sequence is TGTGCCAGCAGCCCGCCGGGACAGGGAACGGTGACCCAGTACTTC. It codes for CASSPPGQGTVTQYF.

The CDR3 nucleotides are TGTGCCAGCAGCCGGGACCCCGGCGACTATGGCTACACCTTC. This encodes CASSRDPGDYGYTF. The chain combines TRBV6-5 with TRBJ1-2, with D possibly matching TRBD1 (5 bases). This CDR3 has 14 residues. Germline CDR1 MNHEY, CDR2 SVGAGI. The V gene lost 6 bases and the J gene lost 3 bases, with 14 bases spanning the gap.

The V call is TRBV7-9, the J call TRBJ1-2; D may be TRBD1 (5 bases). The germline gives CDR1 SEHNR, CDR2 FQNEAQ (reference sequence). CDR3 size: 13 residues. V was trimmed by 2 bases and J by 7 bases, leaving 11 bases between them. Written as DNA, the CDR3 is TGTGCCAGCAGCTTACTGGGGCAGAGTGGCTACACCTTC. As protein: CASSLLGQSGYTF.

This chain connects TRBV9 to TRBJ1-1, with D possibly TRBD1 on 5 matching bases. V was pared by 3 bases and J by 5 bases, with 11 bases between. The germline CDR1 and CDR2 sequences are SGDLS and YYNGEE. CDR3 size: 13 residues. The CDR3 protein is CASSEQPGTEAFF. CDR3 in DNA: TGTGCCAGCAGCGAACAACCAGGGACTGAAGCTTTCTTT.

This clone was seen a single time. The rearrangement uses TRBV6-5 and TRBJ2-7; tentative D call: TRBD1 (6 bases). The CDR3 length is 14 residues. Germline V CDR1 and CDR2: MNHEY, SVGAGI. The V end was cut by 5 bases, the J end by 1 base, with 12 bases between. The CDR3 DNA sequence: TGTGCCAGCAGTCACCGGGACACGTCCTACGAGCAGTACTTC. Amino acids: CASSHRDTSYEQYF.

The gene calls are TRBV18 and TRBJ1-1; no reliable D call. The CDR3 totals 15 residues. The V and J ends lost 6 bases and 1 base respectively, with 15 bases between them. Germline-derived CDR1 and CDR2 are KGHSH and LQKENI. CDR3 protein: CASSSGISGNTEAFF. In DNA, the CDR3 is TGTGCCAGCTCCTCGGGAATTTCAGGGAACACTGAAGCTTTCTTT.

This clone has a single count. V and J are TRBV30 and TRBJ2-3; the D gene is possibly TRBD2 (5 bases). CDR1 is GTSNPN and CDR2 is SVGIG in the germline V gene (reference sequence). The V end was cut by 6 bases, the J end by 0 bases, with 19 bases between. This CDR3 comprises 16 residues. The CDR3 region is CACSLGAGISTDTQYF. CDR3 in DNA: TGTGCCTGTTCTCTGGGCGCCGGGATTAGCACAGATACGCAGTATTTT.

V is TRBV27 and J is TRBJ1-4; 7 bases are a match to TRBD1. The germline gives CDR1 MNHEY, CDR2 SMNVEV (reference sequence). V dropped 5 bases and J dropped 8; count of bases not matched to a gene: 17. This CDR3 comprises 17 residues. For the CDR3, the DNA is TGTGCCAGCAGTATCAGGGGGGCAGGCCGGGGTTTAGAAAAACTGTTTTTT. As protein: CASSIRGAGRGLEKLFF.

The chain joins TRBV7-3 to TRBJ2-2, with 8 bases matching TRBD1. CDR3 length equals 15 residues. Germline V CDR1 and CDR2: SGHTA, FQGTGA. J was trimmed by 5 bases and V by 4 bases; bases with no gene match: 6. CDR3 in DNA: TGTGCCAGCAGCTCAACTCGACAGGGGACCGGGGAGCTGTTTTTT. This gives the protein CASSSTRQGTGELFF.

The CDR3 bases are TGTGCCAGCAGCCAGCAGTACAAATGGGGGACGCAGTATTTT. Translation gives CASSQQYKWGTQYF. V gene TRBV14 combines with J gene TRBJ2-3; D may match TRBD1 or TRBD2 (5 bases each). Germline V gene data show CDR1 as SGHDN and CDR2 as FVKESK. This CDR3 comprises 14 residues. Trimming shortened V by 3 bases and J by 9 bases, and 16 bases separated the two germline ends.

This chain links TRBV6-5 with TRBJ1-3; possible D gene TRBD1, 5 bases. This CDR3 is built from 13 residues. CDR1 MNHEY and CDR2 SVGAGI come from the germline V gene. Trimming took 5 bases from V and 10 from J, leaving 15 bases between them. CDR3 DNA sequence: TGTGCCAGCAGTGAAACGAGGGGAGTTACCATATATTTT. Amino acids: CASSETRGVTIYF.